A single sample gave rise to the 25 T cell receptor beta chains below, sequenced in a study of T cell changes during pregnancy in multiple sclerosis. TCRdb's table, derived via immunoSEQ multiplex PCR, lists solely in-frame clones and lacks some. The sample shows 35,000 to 50,000 clones, roughly 80% of them seen only once. Source: CD4+ T cells from peripheral blood mononuclear cells, taken before pregnancy. The source is a female donor with multiple sclerosis, enrolled in a pregnancy study.

In its sample, this clone was seen a few times. The chain joins TRBV9 to TRBJ2-5; D unclear. V lost 4 bases to trimming and J lost 0 bases, with 4 bases between them. The CDR3 contains 12 residues. From germline, CDR1 is SGDLS and CDR2 YYNGEE. CDR3 protein: CASSPYQETQYF. CDR3 nucleotide sequence: TGTGCCAGCAGCCCGTACCAAGAGACCCAGTACTTC. Full variable domain (remainder filled in from reference TRBV9 and TRBJ2-5): DSGVTQTPKHLITATGQRVTLRCSPRSGDLSVYWYQQSLDQGLQFLIQYYNGEERAKGNILERFSAQQFPDLHSELNLSSLELGDSALYFCASSPYQETQYFGPGTRLLVL.

This clone was counted a few times. The gene calls are TRBV19 and TRBJ1-1, with D uncertain. The germline V gene encodes CDR1 LNHDA and CDR2 SQIVND (reference sequence). The CDR3 is made up of 13 amino acids. With 0 bases removed from V and 1 base from J, the gap between germline ends came to 3 bases. CDR3 sequence reads: CASSIDWNTEAFF. CDR3 bases: TGTGCCAGTAGTATAGACTGGAACACTGAAGCTTTCTTT.

The V call is TRBV7-2, the J call TRBJ1-3; D remains ambiguous. The germline gives CDR1 SGHTA, CDR2 FQGNSA. This CDR3 is 13 amino acids long. Trimming cost V 7 bases and J 4 bases, with 11 bases left between them. CDR3 sequence reads: CASTEGVGNTIYF. CDR3 DNA sequence: TGTGCCAGCACCGAGGGAGTCGGAAACACCATATATTTT.

This rearrangement joins TRBV6-5 to TRBJ1-2; D gene ambiguous. Trimming stripped 2 bases from V and 4 bases from J, with 8 bases between. The CDR3 runs to 13 residues. Germline assignment: CDR1 MNHEY and CDR2 SVGAGI. In nucleotides, the CDR3 is TGTGCCAGCAGTTACCTGACTTTCTATGGCTACACCTTC. Its protein product is CASSYLTFYGYTF.

V is TRBV19 and J is TRBJ2-6, with D perhaps TRBD1 (6 bases). This CDR3 comprises 18 residues. Trimming took 7 bases from V and 2 from J, leaving 21 bases between them. Per germline, CDR1 LNHDA and CDR2 SQIVND (reference sequence). This chain's CDR3 is CASNPLRGNTAGANVLTF. CDR3 bases: TGTGCCAGTAATCCCCTCAGGGGTAATACTGCTGGGGCCAACGTCCTGACTTTC.

The chain employs TRBV7-7 and TRBJ2-2, with TRBD2 identical over 8 bases. Losses at the gene ends were 2 bases for V and 1 base for J; bases not matched to a gene: 3. The CDR3 length is 16 residues. Germline CDR1 is SSHAT and CDR2 is FNYEAQ (reference sequence). The CDR3 DNA is TGTGCCAGCAGCTTAAACGGGGGGGGGAACACCGGGGAGCTGTTTTTT. Translated, it gives CASSLNGGGNTGELFF.

The V and J genes are TRBV30 and TRBJ2-1; 12 nucleotides line up with TRBD2. This CDR3 comprises 14 residues. Looked up from germline, CDR1 is GTSNPN and CDR2 is SVGIG (reference sequence). The V gene end was trimmed by 3 bases and the J gene end by 4 bases; junction bases not matched to a gene: 1. The CDR3 region is CAWRGLAGYNEQFF. CDR3 bases: TGTGCCTGGAGAGGACTAGCGGGATACAATGAGCAGTTCTTC.

The V gene is TRBV6-1, the J gene TRBJ2-5; 8 nucleotides align to TRBD2. V shed 3 bases, J shed 5 bases, and the junction held 8 bases outside the gene matches. Germline-derived CDR1 and CDR2 are MNHNS and SASEGT. CDR3 length: 15 amino acids. The CDR3 nucleotides are TGTGCCAGCAGTGAGCCCCGCGGGGGGAGGGAGACCCAGTACTTC. Translating gives CASSEPRGGRETQYF.

J is TRBJ2-5 and V is TRBV6-4; 10 positions match TRBD2. In germline, CDR1 is MRHNA, CDR2 SNTAGT. V shed 5 bases, J shed 4 bases, and the junction held 7 bases outside the gene matches. The CDR3 extends over 15 amino acids. This CDR3 reads CASSPLAGARETQYF. The DNA of the CDR3 is TGTGCCAGCAGTCCCCTAGCGGGAGCCCGAGAGACCCAGTACTTC.

V usage is TRBV5-6 and J usage is TRBJ2-3; 8 nucleotides line up with TRBD2. This CDR3 contains 16 residues. V lost 0 bases and J lost 2; bases outside the gene matches: 5. CDR1 SGHDT and CDR2 YYEEEE come from the germline V gene. CDR3 sequence reads: CASSLAAGAPTDTQYF. CDR3 in DNA: TGTGCCAGCAGCTTGGCAGCGGGGGCCCCCACAGATACGCAGTATTTT.

The chain links TRBV6-4 to TRBJ1-1; D perhaps matches TRBD1 (6 bases). The germline V and J ends were trimmed by 4 bases and 2 bases, with 17 bases remaining between them. The CDR3 is made up of 16 amino acids. Germline CDR1 MRHNA, CDR2 SNTAGT. CDR3 DNA: TGTGCCAGCAGTGCGTCCGGACAGTGGGGTAACACTGAAGCTTTCTTT. This encodes CASSASGQWGNTEAFF.

The chain joins TRBV5-4 to TRBJ2-3, with TRBD2 matching 16 bases. The germline V gene has CDR1 SGHNT and CDR2 YYREEE (reference sequence). The length of the CDR3 is 18 residues. The J segment lost 5 bases and the V segment lost 7 bases, leaving 13 bases of the junction unmatched. The CDR3 DNA sequence: TGTGCCAGCGGAATCCCGGGACTAGCGGGAGGGAAGGTAGATACGCAGTATTTT. Translation gives CASGIPGLAGGKVDTQYF.

CDR3 sequence: CASSRRSRESSYEQYF. In DNA form, the CDR3 reads TGCGCCAGCAGCCGACGGTCAAGGGAGAGCTCCTACGAGCAGTACTTC. V is TRBV5-1 and J is TRBJ2-7, with D maybe TRBD2 (5 bases). Germline values: CDR1 SGHRS, CDR2 YFSETQ. This CDR3 is 16 amino acids long. V lost 4 bases and J lost 0, with 17 bases in between.

The chain combines TRBV10-3 with TRBJ1-6; 7 positions agree with TRBD1. Germline V gives CDR1 ENHRY, CDR2 SYGVKD. The junction had 14 bases not matched to a gene; V was cut back by 6 bases and J by 0 bases. CDR3 length: 19 amino acids. DNA of the CDR3: TGTGCCATCAGCCAGCCTCCGGACAGGACGAGCTCCTATAATTCACCCCTCCACTTT. Translating it yields CAISQPPDRTSSYNSPLHF.

This clone showed up just once. The J gene is TRBJ1-2, the V gene TRBV7-9, with 7 bases identical to TRBD1. The trim removed 5 bases at V and 2 bases at J, leaving 8 bases unmatched. There are 15 residues in the CDR3. CDR1 and CDR2 (germline): SEHNR, FQNEAQ (reference sequence). Written as DNA, the CDR3 is TGTGCCAGCAGCCGACCTGAACAGGGGAACTATGGCTACACCTTC. Its protein product is CASSRPEQGNYGYTF. Variable domain in full (rest from reference TRBV7-9 and TRBJ1-2): DTGVSQNPRHKITKRGQNVTFRCDPISEHNRLYWYRQTLGQGPEFLTYFQNEAQLEKSRLLSDRFSAERPKGSFSTLEIQRTEQGDSAMYLCASSRPEQGNYGYTFGSGTRLTVV.

This clone has just a few counts. The chain carries TRBV2 and TRBJ1-2, with 9 bases identical to TRBD1. Trimming at V came to 6 bases and at J to 7 bases, leaving 15 bases not matched to a gene. The germline CDR1 and CDR2 sequences are SNHLY and FYNNEI. The CDR3 is 16 amino acids. CDR3 sequence (DNA): TGTGCCAGCAGCCCAATGCGGACAGGGGATGGAAGTGGCTACACCTTC. Protein product: CASSPMRTGDGSGYTF. Supplemented by reference TRBV2 and TRBJ1-2, the full variable domain reads EPEVTQTPSHQVTQMGQEVILRCVPISNHLYFYWYRQILGQKVEFLVSFYNNEISEKSEIFDDQFSVERPDGSNFTLKIRSTKLEDSAMYFCASSPMRTGDGSGYTFGSGTRLTVV.

The J gene is TRBJ2-2, the V gene TRBV11-2; TRBD2 agrees at 14 bases. After removal of 5 bases from V and 0 bases from J, the junction contained 5 bases not matched to a gene. Germline assignment: CDR1 SGHAT and CDR2 FQNNGV. The CDR3 has 18 amino acids. CDR3 region: CASSLRLAGGPNTGELFF. The CDR3 DNA sequence: TGTGCCAGCAGCCTCCGACTAGCGGGAGGGCCGAACACCGGGGAGCTGTTTTTT.

The chain is built from TRBV5-1 and TRBJ2-1, with 14 bases identical to TRBD2. The V and J ends lost 4 bases and 8 bases, in that order; junction bases with no gene match: 8. CDR1 and CDR2 (germline): SGHRS, YFSETQ. The CDR3 loop spans 16 amino acids. CDR3 region: CASSRLAGGTHDEQFF. CDR3 DNA: TGCGCCAGCAGCCGACTAGCGGGAGGGACCCACGATGAGCAGTTCTTC.

V and J are TRBV19 and TRBJ2-5, with a tentative D call TRBD1 (5 bases). The CDR3 loop spans 13 amino acids. Trimming removed 6 bases at V and 2 bases at J, with 10 bases between. Germline V gene data show CDR1 as LNHDA and CDR2 as SQIVND (reference sequence). CDR3 nucleotides: TGTGCCAGTAGCCCCACAGGACAAGAGACCCAGTACTTC. This sequence encodes CASSPTGQETQYF.

The J gene is TRBJ1-2, the V gene TRBV4-1, with a possible D match to TRBD1 (5 bases). V was cut by 4 bases and J by 6 bases, with 12 bases left in between. The CDR3 consists of 13 residues. Germline lookup yields CDR1 MGHRA and CDR2 YSYEKL. Here the CDR3 reads CASSPGTSDGYTF. CDR3 in DNA: TGCGCCAGCAGCCCCGGGACTAGCGATGGCTACACCTTC.

This clone was observed once. This chain connects TRBV6-6 to TRBJ1-1; 8 nucleotides line up with TRBD1. This CDR3 has 14 amino acids. V lost 4 bases and J lost 7; bases outside the gene matches: 8. Germline V gene sequence: CDR1 MNHNY, CDR2 SVGAGI (reference sequence). This CDR3 reads CASSFRQGAGEAFF. In DNA form, the CDR3 reads TGTGCCAGCAGTTTTAGGCAGGGGGCTGGTGAAGCTTTCTTT.

CDR3 in amino acids: CASSLRTGGMNTEAFF. CDR3 coding DNA: TGTGCCAGCAGCTTAAGGACAGGGGGAATGAACACTGAAGCTTTCTTT. The rearrangement links TRBV11-2 to TRBJ1-1, with 10 bases aligning to TRBD1. This CDR3 comprises 16 residues. Germline V CDR1 and CDR2: SGHAT, FQNNGV. V lost 2 bases and J lost 0; bases outside the gene matches: 3.

V gene TRBV5-8 combines with J gene TRBJ2-7; 7 positions match TRBD2. This CDR3 contains 13 residues. CDR1 is SGHTS and CDR2 is YDEGEE in the germline V gene. After removal of 6 bases from V and 6 bases from J, the junction contained 9 bases not matched to a gene. The CDR3 here is CASTLRPGGEQYF. The CDR3, as DNA: TGTGCCAGCACCCTCCGGCCGGGAGGCGAGCAGTACTTC.

The chain has TRBV27 and TRBJ2-2, with D perhaps TRBD1 (8 bases). The CDR3 covers 16 residues. Between the trimmed V and J ends, which lost 3 bases and 5 bases, there was a span of 16 bases. Germline CDR1 MNHEY, CDR2 SMNVEV (reference sequence). The DNA for the CDR3 is TGTGCCAGCAGTTTGTATGGACAGGGAGGGACCGGGGAGCTGTTTTTT. It yields the protein CASSLYGQGGTGELFF.

This clone was detected once. This rearrangement joins TRBV2 to TRBJ1-4; TRBD1 matches 11 bases. CDR3 length: 13 amino acids. Looked up from germline, CDR1 is SNHLY and CDR2 is FYNNEI. V gave up 7 bases and J gave up 7 bases; unmatched junction bases: 2. The CDR3 protein is CASTGTGGEKLFF. The CDR3 region has the DNA TGTGCCAGCACTGGGACAGGGGGTGAAAAACTGTTTTTT.